Listed below are T cell receptor beta chains from one sample, sequenced in a study of T cell responses to AZD1222 COVID-19 vaccine. Generated by immunoSEQ multiplex PCR, the TCRdb table keeps only in-frame clones and is missing some. This table holds approximately 110,000 clones, around 85% found once. The source was peripheral blood, collected on day 0 of AZD1222 vaccination. The receptors here all came from an adult in good health. The CDR3 runs from the conserved cysteine through the conserved F or W. The order of the fields is clone size, D gene, V gene, J gene, CDR3 protein, CDR3 DNA. The D gene is left open where the match is weak. Some rows have no size entry. The others give once, few or many, or a class for an expanded clone.

size: -
D: TRBD1
V: TRBV11-2
J: TRBJ1-1
CDR3: CASSPSERTGNTEAFF
DNA: TGTGCCAGCAGCCCCTCCGAGAGGACAGGGAACACTGAAGCTTTCTTT

size: -
D: -
V: TRBV3-1/TRBV3-2
J: TRBJ1-5
CDR3: CASSPSSSRNQPQHF
DNA: TGTGCCAGCAGCCCCAGCTCCTCTCGCAATCAGCCCCAGCATTTT

size: -
D: -
V: TRBV7-9
J: TRBJ1-1
CDR3: CASPEPNTEAFF
DNA: TGTGCCAGCCCCGAACCGAACACTGAAGCTTTCTTT

size: -
D: -
V: TRBV30
J: TRBJ1-2
CDR3: CAWSDRSDYGYTF
DNA: TGTGCCTGGAGTGACAGATCCGACTATGGCTACACCTTC

size: -
D: -
V: TRBV2
J: TRBJ2-7
CDR3: CASNPGGTRGNEQYF
DNA: TGTGCCAGCAATCCGGGGGGCACCCGTGGGAACGAGCAGTACTTC

size: -
D: TRBD1
V: TRBV7-9
J: TRBJ2-3
CDR3: CASTRGTGQADTQYF
DNA: TGTGCCAGCACCCGAGGGACAGGCCAGGCAGATACGCAGTATTTT

size: -
D: -
V: TRBV3-1/TRBV3-2
J: TRBJ1-2
CDR3: CASQGLYGYTF
DNA: TGTGCCAGCCAAGGCCTCTATGGCTACACCTTC

size: -
D: -
V: TRBV6-1
J: TRBJ2-1
CDR3: CASSDGAEQFF
DNA: TGTGCCAGCAGTGACGGGGCTGAGCAGTTCTTC

size: -
D: TRBD1
V: TRBV5-6
J: TRBJ1-5
CDR3: CASSLGDRVLNQPQHF
DNA: TGTGCCAGCAGCTTGGGGGACAGGGTTCTGAATCAGCCCCAGCATTTT

size: -
D: -
V: TRBV24-1
J: TRBJ2-1
CDR3: CATSDPGPSSYNEQFF
DNA: TGTGCCACCAGTGACCCGGGACCGAGCTCCTACAATGAGCAGTTCTTC

size: -
D: -
V: TRBV11-2
J: TRBJ1-2
CDR3: CASSPDSNYGYTF
DNA: TGTGCCAGCAGCCCCGACAGCAACTATGGCTACACCTTC

size: -
D: TRBD2
V: TRBV11-2
J: TRBJ2-7
CDR3: CASSVGLAVVYEQYF
DNA: TGTGCCAGCAGCGTCGGACTAGCGGTCGTCTACGAGCAGTACTTC

size: once
D: -
V: TRBV30
J: TRBJ2-3
CDR3: CAWSGSREDTQYF
DNA: TGTGCCTGGAGTGGGTCTCGAGAAGATACGCAGTATTTT

size: -
D: TRBD1
V: TRBV19
J: TRBJ1-6
CDR3: CASSQGQGWTPLHF
DNA: TGTGCCAGTAGCCAGGGACAGGGGTGGACACCCCTCCACTTT

size: -
D: -
V: TRBV28
J: TRBJ2-3
CDR3: CASSQRGWGTDTQYF
DNA: TGTGCCAGCTCCCAAAGGGGGTGGGGCACAGATACGCAGTATTTT

size: -
D: -
V: TRBV14
J: TRBJ2-7
CDR3: CASSQDIMRDKTYEQYF
DNA: TGTGCCAGCAGCCAAGATATAATGCGAGACAAAACCTACGAGCAGTACTTC

size: -
D: -
V: TRBV13
J: TRBJ1-5
CDR3: CASSTGPPYSNQPQHF
DNA: TGTGCCAGCAGCACAGGACCCCCCTATAGCAATCAGCCCCAGCATTTT